This T cell receptor (beta chain) stems from a study of OX40 agonist ivuxolimab in advanced cancers. Remarks on this clone: Its antigen is still unknown.

The assay was immunoSEQ multiplex PCR, and TCRdb's table has in-frame clones only and misses some. The repertoire consists of roughly 35,000 clones, with less than 90% occurring once and the leading ten covering about 4%. There are 15 residues in the CDR3. J gave up 2 bases and V 1 base, and 2 bases lay outside the gene matches. Germline CDR1 is SGHVS and CDR2 is FQNEAQ. Study findings and constraints: Normalized T-cell clonal expansion was also low in a subset of nonresponders.

The receptor was derived from an adult with an advanced solid tumor such as melanoma, head and neck, liver or kidney cancer. This sequence joins TRBV7-8 and TRBJ2-5; 9 nucleotides agree with TRBD1. The sample in question was CD4+ or CD8+ T cells sorted from blood, obtained in a trial of the OX40 agonist ivuxolimab. The CDR3 DNA reads as TGTGCCAGCAGCTTAGGGACAGGGGAGCAAGAGACCCAGTACTTC. It yields the protein CASSLGTGEQETQYF.